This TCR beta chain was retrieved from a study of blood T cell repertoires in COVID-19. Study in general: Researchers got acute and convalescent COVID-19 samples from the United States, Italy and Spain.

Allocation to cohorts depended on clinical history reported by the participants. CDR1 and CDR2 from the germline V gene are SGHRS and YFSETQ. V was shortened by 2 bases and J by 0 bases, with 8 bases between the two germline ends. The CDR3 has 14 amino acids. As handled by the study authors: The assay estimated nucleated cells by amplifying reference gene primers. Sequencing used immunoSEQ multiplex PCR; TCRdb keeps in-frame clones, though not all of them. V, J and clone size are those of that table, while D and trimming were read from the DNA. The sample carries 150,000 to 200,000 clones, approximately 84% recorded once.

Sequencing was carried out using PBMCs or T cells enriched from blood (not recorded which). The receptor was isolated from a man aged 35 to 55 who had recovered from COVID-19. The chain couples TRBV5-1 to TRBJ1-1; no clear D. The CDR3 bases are TGCGCCAGCAGCTTTTCTCAGATGAACACTGAAGCTTTCTTT. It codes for CASSFSQMNTEAFF.